The rows below give T cell receptor beta chains drawn from one sample of a study of CD8+ T cells in alopecia areata. TCRdb's table, derived via immunoSEQ multiplex PCR, lists solely in-frame clones and lacks some. The sample lists a few hundred thousand clones; about two thirds were seen once. Sequenced material: CD4+ T cells sorted from blood, taken at week 0. These receptors were obtained from a human donor with alopecia areata. Both conserved end residues are part of each CDR3. The D gene is left open where the match is weak. Expanded clones are given a class, and other clones once, few, many or no size at all.

j_call d_call clone_size v_call cdr3_aa cdr3_nt
TRBJ2-5 - once TRBV6-5 CASGRETQYF TGTGCCAGCGGGCGCGAGACCCAGTACTTC
TRBJ1-6 TRBD1 - TRBV4-1 CASSDRVHNSPLHF TGCGCCAGCAGTGACAGGGTGCATAATTCACCCCTCCACTTT
TRBJ2-1 TRBD1 few TRBV29-1 CSAGQGASYNEQFF TGCAGCGCTGGACAGGGGGCGAGCTACAATGAGCAGTTCTTC
TRBJ2-7 - few TRBV29-1 CSVDARGRNEQYF TGCAGCGTCGACGCCCGGGGGCGCAACGAGCAGTACTTC
TRBJ1-2 TRBD1 once TRBV29-1 CSVGDPGQGKNGYTF TGCAGCGTTGGAGACCCGGGACAGGGAAAGAATGGCTACACCTTC
TRBJ2-4 - few TRBV30 CAWSWAGVNSYVKNIQYF TGTGCCTGGAGTTGGGCAGGGGTTAACAGTTATGTCAAAAACATTCAGTACTTC
TRBJ2-4 - - TRBV9 CASSPNSGNKNIQYF TGTGCCAGCAGCCCCAATTCGGGGAACAAAAACATTCAGTACTTC
TRBJ2-5 - - TRBV18 CASSPPGETQYF TGTGCCAGCTCACCACCGGGTGAGACCCAGTACTTC
TRBJ2-3 - few TRBV18 CASSPDGPSPYF TGTGCCAGCTCCCCAGACGGGCCGTCCCCATATTTT
TRBJ1-1 - - TRBV2 CASSELPSGPAAFF TGTGCCAGCAGTGAGCTTCCGAGCGGTCCAGCGGCTTTCTTT
TRBJ1-5 TRBD1 once TRBV15 CATSRTGGNQPQHF TGTGCCACCAGTAGGACAGGGGGAAATCAGCCCCAGCATTTT
TRBJ2-3 - - TRBV30 CAWSKQGTDTQYF TGTGCCTGGAGTAAACAGGGAACAGATACGCAGTATTTT
TRBJ2-1 TRBD2 - TRBV9 CASSGGGGASEQFF TGTGCCAGCAGCGGGGGCGGGGGGGCCTCTGAGCAGTTCTTC
TRBJ1-1 - once TRBV6-5 CASSYGRWSRGTEAFF TGTGCCAGCAGTTATGGGCGTTGGTCGCGAGGGACTGAAGCTTTCTTT
TRBJ2-3 TRBD2 few TRBV7-2 CASSLSDSGGANPDTQYF TGTGCCAGCAGCTTAAGCGATAGCGGGGGGGCTAACCCAGATACGCAGTATTTT
TRBJ2-7 - - TRBV30 CAWSGGQTEQYF TGTGCCTGGAGTGGCGGACAGACTGAGCAGTACTTC
TRBJ1-1 - - TRBV9 CASSVGIRDTEAFF TGTGCCAGCAGCGTTGGGATTAGAGACACTGAAGCTTTCTTT
TRBJ2-1 - - TRBV29-1 CSGCKVLGNEQFF TGCAGCGGATGTAAGGTATTAGGCAATGAGCAGTTCTTC
TRBJ1-4 - - TRBV29-1 CSVLSHFPPPEKLFF TGCAGCGTTTTATCCCACTTCCCCCCCCCGGAAAAACTGTTTTTT
TRBJ2-7 - - TRBV6-5 CASSRDTSYEQYF TGTGCCAGCAGTCGGGACACCTCCTACGAGCAGTACTTC
TRBJ2-3 - - TRBV6-5 CASSYEAASDTQYF TGTGCCAGCAGTTACGAAGCAGCTTCCGATACGCAGTATTTT
TRBJ2-3 TRBD2 - TRBV6-6 CASRWLAGGTDTQYF TGTGCCAGCAGATGGCTAGCGGGGGGCACAGATACGCAGTATTTT
TRBJ2-5 - - TRBV4-2 CASSQEWEGLETQYF TGTGCCAGCAGCCAAGAGTGGGAAGGGCTTGAGACCCAGTACTTC
TRBJ2-7 TRBD1 - TRBV10-3 CAISQGAAYEQYF TGTGCCATCAGTCAGGGGGCAGCGTACGAGCAGTACTTC
TRBJ2-7 - - TRBV7-9 CASTILEQEQYF TGTGCCAGCACGATACTGGAGCAAGAGCAGTACTTC
TRBJ1-1 - - TRBV6-5 CASSYLVEEKAFF TGTGCCAGCAGTTACCTAGTGGAGGAGAAGGCTTTCTTT
TRBJ2-5 - few TRBV29-1 CSVVQRYQETQYF TGCAGCGTTGTCCAGCGGTACCAAGAGACCCAGTACTTC
TRBJ1-2 - - TRBV7-2 CASKGGGPWPLGGYTF TGTGCCAGCAAAGGAGGGGGACCTTGGCCTTTGGGTGGCTACACCTTC
TRBJ1-5 - - TRBV29-1 CSAGTLGQPQHF TGCAGCGCCGGGACCTTGGGACAGCCCCAGCATTTT
TRBJ2-2 - - TRBV11-3 CASSLDPGNTGELFF TGTGCCAGCAGCTTAGATCCCGGTAACACCGGGGAGCTGTTTTTT
TRBJ2-3 TRBD2 few TRBV9 CASGSGLAVDTQYF TGTGCCAGCGGCTCGGGACTAGCAGTCGATACGCAGTATTTT
TRBJ1-4 - - TRBV4-3 CASSPTLLRYGEKLFF TGCGCCAGCAGCCCAACCCTCCTTAGATATGGTGAAAAACTGTTTTTT
TRBJ2-3 - - TRBV20-1 CSVSGDTQYF TGCAGTGTTAGCGGAGATACGCAGTATTTT
TRBJ2-3 TRBD1 few TRBV29-1 CSVEDRLDRAADTQYF TGCAGCGTTGAAGATCGTTTGGACAGGGCCGCAGATACGCAGTATTTT
TRBJ1-1 - - TRBV30 CAWSVTRSEAFF TGTGCCTGGAGTGTCACTCGGAGTGAAGCTTTCTTT
TRBJ1-1 - - TRBV14 CASSQGNRAEAFF TGTGCCAGCAGCCAGGGTAACAGGGCCGAAGCTTTCTTT
TRBJ2-7 TRBD1 - TRBV30 CAWSDLRGQGSHEQYF TGTGCCTGGAGTGACCTCCGGGGACAGGGCTCTCACGAGCAGTACTTC
TRBJ2-4 - - TRBV19 CASNPSWANIQYF TGTGCCAGTAACCCAAGCTGGGCGAACATTCAGTACTTC
TRBJ1-5 - - TRBV6-6 CASSYTADQPQHF TGTGCCAGCAGTTACACAGCAGATCAGCCCCAGCATTTT
TRBJ2-7 - - TRBV30 CAWSLTSSSEQYF TGTGCCTGGAGTCTGACTAGTTCTTCCGAGCAGTACTTC
TRBJ1-5 - - TRBV14 CASSQFREGFNQPQHF TGTGCCAGCAGCCAATTCCGGGAAGGGTTCAATCAGCCCCAGCATTTT
TRBJ2-5 - once TRBV10-3 CAISESGVYQETQYF TGTGCCATCAGTGAGTCGGGGGTCTACCAAGAGACCCAGTACTTC
TRBJ1-1 TRBD1 - TRBV29-1 CSGTGPNTEAFF TGCAGCGGGACAGGACCGAACACTGAAGCTTTCTTT
TRBJ2-7 TRBD1 - TRBV7-2 CASSPNPGQGFHEQYF TGTGCCAGCAGCCCGAACCCGGGACAGGGGTTCCACGAGCAGTACTTC
TRBJ1-2 TRBD1 - TRBV6-5 CASGRTGTIYGYTF TGTGCCAGCGGTAGGACAGGGACCATCTATGGCTACACCTTC
TRBJ1-5 - - TRBV10-3 CAISESGGQPQHF TGTGCCATCAGTGAGTCGGGTGGGCAGCCCCAGCATTTT
TRBJ2-1 - few TRBV7-8 CASSLGTVTGQSYNEQFF TGTGCCAGCAGCTTAGGCACAGTGACGGGCCAATCCTACAATGAGCAGTTCTTC
TRBJ2-7 - few TRBV30 CAWSQGNYEQYF TGTGCCTGGAGCCAGGGGAATTACGAGCAGTACTTC
TRBJ2-6 - - TRBV6-5 CASSYFLPSGANVLTF TGTGCCAGCAGTTACTTCTTACCATCTGGGGCCAACGTCCTGACTTTC
TRBJ2-5 - few TRBV11-2 CASSNQETQYF TGTGCCAGCAGCAACCAAGAGACCCAGTACTTC
TRBJ1-2 TRBD1 - TRBV4-2 CASSPLSSRGDGYTF TGTGCCAGCAGCCCCCTTAGCTCCAGGGGGGATGGCTACACCTTC
TRBJ1-1 - few TRBV7-9 CASSLGGPGAFF TGTGCCAGCAGCTTAGGAGGTCCTGGAGCTTTCTTT
TRBJ2-7 TRBD1 - TRBV19 CAISQGSSYEQYF TGTGCCATTTCACAGGGGAGCTCCTACGAGCAGTACTTC